Below are 25 T cell receptor beta chains sequenced from a single sample in a study of cytomegalovirus exposure and HLA in healthy donors. PCR amplification relied on 60 Vbeta primers (plus 13 Jbeta primers). Some clones are missing from TCRdb's copy, which holds only in-frame ones; the method was immunoSEQ multiplex PCR. The sample contains 100,000 to 150,000 clones, approximately 82% of which appear only once. Sequenced input: PBMCs. The receptors here all came from a man between 18 and 29 years old in good health and CMV-seropositive.

The chain recombines TRBV6-5 with TRBJ1-1; D remains unclear. Between the trimmed V and J ends, which lost 6 bases and 2 bases, there was a span of 13 bases. The germline V gene has CDR1 MNHEY and CDR2 SVGAGI. The CDR3 is 14 amino acids. The CDR3 loop reads CASSLDGVNTEAFF. CDR3 sequence (DNA): TGTGCCAGCAGCCTCGACGGAGTTAACACTGAAGCTTTCTTT.

V and J are TRBV27 and TRBJ2-2; D ambiguous. Germline CDR1 is MNHEY and CDR2 is SMNVEV (reference sequence). CDR3 length: 15 amino acids. The V and J ends lost 7 bases and 5 bases respectively, with 17 bases between them. CDR3 region: CASTRLRERTGELFF. The CDR3 nucleotides are TGTGCCAGCACAAGACTCCGAGAGAGGACCGGGGAGCTGTTTTTT.

The V and J genes are TRBV2 and TRBJ1-4; D is possibly TRBD1 (5 bases). Trimming cost V 7 bases and J 0 bases, with 9 bases left between them. The germline gives CDR1 SNHLY, CDR2 FYNNEI. CDR3 length: 14 residues. The CDR3 here is CASIGGSTNEKLFF. The CDR3 DNA reads TGTGCCAGCATCGGGGGATCAACTAATGAAAAACTGTTTTTT.

This clone came up a few times. The chain uses TRBV18 and TRBJ1-2; TRBD1 might be the D (6 bases). The CDR3 extends over 17 amino acids. Germline CDR1 is KGHSH and CDR2 is LQKENI. V lost 3 bases and J 1 base, leaving 18 bases between the germline ends. The DNA of the CDR3 is TGTGCCAGCTCACCTGGACAGTTAGAGTTTTTTAACTATGGCTACACCTTC. Protein product: CASSPGQLEFFNYGYTF.

The rearrangement links TRBV28 to TRBJ1-3; D is unclear. This CDR3 is 12 amino acids long. Germline V gene data show CDR1 as MDHEN and CDR2 as SYDVKM. V shed 7 bases and J shed 5 bases, with 9 bases lying between them. The CDR3 coding sequence is TGTGCCAGCAAGATGGAGAGAAACACCATATATTTT. Protein product: CASKMERNTIYF. Together with reference TRBV28 and TRBJ1-3, the CDR3 gives the full variable domain: DVKVTQSSRYLVKRTGEKVFLECVQDMDHENMFWYRQDPGLGLRLIYFSYDVKMKEKGDIPEGYSVSREKKERFSLILESASTNQTSMYLCASKMERNTIYFGEGSWLTVV.

This clone was observed once. The chain carries TRBV4-1 and TRBJ2-7; the match to TRBD2 covers 9 bases. Germline V gives CDR1 MGHRA, CDR2 YSYEKL. The CDR3 is 15 amino acids. Trimming at V came to 4 bases and at J to 2 bases, leaving 6 bases not matched to a gene. The CDR3 loop is CASSPERGAPYEQYF. The CDR3, as DNA: TGCGCCAGCAGCCCGGAGCGGGGGGCTCCCTACGAGCAGTACTTC.

The chain uses TRBV2 and TRBJ2-3; TRBD2 might be the D (5 bases). This CDR3 contains 14 residues. Looked up from germline, CDR1 is SNHLY and CDR2 is FYNNEI. The V end was cut by 2 bases, the J end by 2 bases, with 8 bases between. The CDR3 is CASSETGITDTQYF. The DNA of the CDR3 is TGTGCCAGCAGTGAAACCGGGATCACAGATACGCAGTATTTT.

The rearrangement joins TRBV7-2 to TRBJ2-1, with D perhaps matching TRBD1 (5 bases). V was shortened by 5 bases and J by 7 bases, with 9 bases between the two germline ends. In germline, CDR1 is SGHTA, CDR2 FQGNSA. The CDR3 contains 12 residues. Written as DNA, the CDR3 is TGTGCCAGCAGCCCCGACAGTAATGAGCAGTTCTTC. It codes for CASSPDSNEQFF.

The gene calls are TRBV5-4 and TRBJ1-4, with 7 bases matching TRBD1. With V trimmed by 2 bases and J by 0 bases, 4 bases remained unmatched. Germline CDR1 and CDR2: SGHNT and YYREEE (reference sequence). This CDR3 spans 16 amino acids. CDR3 residues: CASSLVGGATNEKLFF. For the CDR3, the DNA is TGTGCCAGCAGCTTAGTAGGGGGCGCAACTAATGAAAAACTGTTTTTT. Variable domain in full (rest from reference TRBV5-4 and TRBJ1-4): ETGVTQSPTHLIKTRGQQVTLRCSSQSGHNTVSWYQQALGQGPQFIFQYYREEENGRGNFPPRFSGLQFPNYSSELNVNALELDDSALYLCASSLVGGATNEKLFFGSGTQLSVL.

The CDR3 spells CASSMGGANTEAFF. The CDR3 region has the DNA TGTGCCAGTAGTATGGGGGGGGCGAACACTGAAGCTTTCTTT. The chain combines TRBV19 with TRBJ1-1, with D tentatively TRBD1 (6 bases). Germline CDR1 and CDR2: LNHDA and SQIVND (reference sequence). V lost 3 bases, J lost 1 base, and 9 bases lay in between. CDR3 length: 14 amino acids.

The chain joins TRBV5-1 to TRBJ2-1; 11 bases fit TRBD2. V shed 4 bases, J shed 2 bases, and the junction held 8 bases outside the gene matches. Germline lookup yields CDR1 SGHRS and CDR2 YFSETQ. The length of the CDR3 is 17 residues. This CDR3 is CASSLILSGGAYNEQFF. The CDR3 coding sequence is TGCGCCAGCAGCCTAATACTTAGCGGGGGGGCCTACAATGAGCAGTTCTTC.

This clone came up a few times. The genes are TRBV13 and TRBJ2-6; no firm D call. The CDR3 is 13 residues long. V was pared by 3 bases and J by 3 bases, with 3 bases between. Germline V gene sequence: CDR1 PRHDT, CDR2 FYEKMQ (reference sequence). The CDR3 spells CASSFSGANVLTF. The DNA for the CDR3 is TGTGCCAGCAGCTTTAGTGGGGCCAACGTCCTGACTTTC.

This chain joins TRBV7-8 and TRBJ1-5; possibly TRBD1 for D (5 bases). The V gene lost 1 base and the J gene lost 6 bases, with 13 bases spanning the gap. Germline V CDR1 and CDR2: SGHVS, FQNEAQ. The CDR3 has 15 residues. CDR3 sequence reads: CASSLENRGSQPQHF. CDR3 bases: TGTGCCAGCAGCTTAGAGAACCGGGGGAGTCAGCCCCAGCATTTT.

This clone was seen a single time. The chain carries TRBV5-1 and TRBJ1-6, with 8 bases that match TRBD1. The CDR3 is 17 amino acids. With 0 bases clipped from V and 7 bases from J, the junction kept 9 bases outside the gene matches. Germline V gene lookup returns CDR1 SGHRS and CDR2 YFSETQ. CDR3 DNA sequence: TGCGCCAGCAGCTTGGGGACGTCCACAGGGGGGAATTCACCCCTCCACTTT. It specifies CASSLGTSTGGNSPLHF.

The V gene is TRBV2, the J gene TRBJ1-1, with a tentative D call TRBD1 (6 bases). The CDR3 has 14 residues. Trimming removed 0 bases from V and 5 bases from J, with 10 bases in between. CDR1 and CDR2 from the germline V gene are SNHLY and FYNNEI. In nucleotides, the CDR3 is TGTGCCAGCAGTGAAGCCGCAGGGGAAACTGAAGCTTTCTTT. It yields the protein CASSEAAGETEAFF.

The chain couples TRBV4-1 to TRBJ2-7; 11 bases agree with TRBD1. There are 14 residues in the CDR3. Germline V lookup: CDR1 MGHRA, CDR2 YSYEKL. V shed 3 bases and J 6 bases; nucleotides not matched to a gene: 4. The CDR3 sequence: CASSHPGTGGEQYF. In DNA form, the CDR3 reads TGCGCCAGCAGCCATCCAGGGACAGGGGGCGAGCAGTACTTC.

This chain uses TRBV7-9 with TRBJ2-5; D is unresolved. There are 13 residues in the CDR3. Trimming cost V 5 bases and J 4 bases, with 11 bases left between them. Germline-derived CDR1 and CDR2 are SEHNR and FQNEAQ (reference sequence). The CDR3 nucleotides are TGTGCCAGCAGCCGACTGTATGGAGAGACCCAGTACTTC. Translating it yields CASSRLYGETQYF.

CDR3 DNA sequence: TGTGCCAGCAGCGGGGGGACTACCTTTCCAGATACGCAGTATTTT. As protein: CASSGGTTFPDTQYF. The chain carries TRBV5-8 and TRBJ2-3, with 7 bases lining up with TRBD2. With V trimmed by 4 bases and J by 4 bases, 9 bases remained unmatched. Germline values: CDR1 SGHTS, CDR2 YDEGEE. The CDR3 length is 15 residues.

This clone was recorded once. The chain is built from TRBV7-9 and TRBJ2-1; TRBD1 matches 8 bases. There are 15 residues in the CDR3. Unmatched junction bases numbered 5, after V lost 3 bases and J lost 4 bases. Germline CDR1 and CDR2: SEHNR and FQNEAQ (reference sequence). The CDR3 DNA reads as TGTGCCAGCAGCTTCACAGGGGGTCGTTACAATGAGCAGTTCTTC. Encoded protein: CASSFTGGRYNEQFF.

J is TRBJ2-2 and V is TRBV9; 8 bases map to TRBD1. This CDR3 spans 14 amino acids. The germline CDR1 and CDR2 sequences are SGDLS and YYNGEE. Trimming cost V 6 bases and J 5 bases; bases outside gene matches: 6. CDR3: CASNQGAGTGELFF. The CDR3, as DNA: TGTGCCAGCAACCAGGGGGCCGGGACCGGGGAGCTGTTTTTT.

V is TRBV6-5 and J is TRBJ2-7, with 8 positions matching TRBD1. This CDR3 comprises 15 residues. Germline assignment: CDR1 MNHEY and CDR2 SVGAGI. The ends lost 0 bases at V and 5 bases at J; junction bases unmatched: 6. The CDR3 here is CASSYSTDRVHEQYF. The DNA of the CDR3 is TGTGCCAGCAGTTACTCGACGGACAGGGTCCACGAGCAGTACTTC.

This clone was counted a single time. CDR3 sequence (DNA): TGTGCCAGCAGGCACATGACAGGGCCCGATGAGCAGTTCTTC. It codes for CASRHMTGPDEQFF. The chain employs TRBV6-5 and TRBJ2-1, with TRBD1 matching over 7 bases. There are 14 residues in the CDR3. V lost 6 bases and J lost 8; bases outside the gene matches: 10. Germline lookup yields CDR1 MNHEY and CDR2 SVGAGI.

The chain joins TRBV27 to TRBJ1-2, with 7 bases fitting TRBD1. The V and J ends lost 6 bases and 1 base, in that order; junction bases with no gene match: 8. This CDR3 contains 15 residues. Looked up from germline, CDR1 is MNHEY and CDR2 is SMNVEV (reference sequence). CDR3 sequence (DNA): TGTGCCAGCAGGGCGCTCCGGGACAGTAACTATGGCTACACCTTC. It yields the protein CASRALRDSNYGYTF.

V usage is TRBV6-5 and J usage is TRBJ2-1, with 7 bases lining up with TRBD1. The CDR3 totals 13 residues. J gave up 9 bases and V 4 bases, and 6 bases lay outside the gene matches. Germline CDR1 MNHEY, CDR2 SVGAGI. The CDR3 is CASSSYDRVEQFF. DNA for the CDR3: TGTGCCAGCAGTTCCTACGACAGGGTTGAGCAGTTCTTC.

The rearrangement uses TRBV28 and TRBJ2-1, with TRBD1 as a possible D gene (6 bases). V was clipped by 3 bases and J by 5 bases, with 20 bases between them. The CDR3 totals 17 residues. Per germline, CDR1 MDHEN and CDR2 SYDVKM. In DNA form, the CDR3 reads TGTGCCAGCAGTTTCTCGGTATCGGACAGCCTTAACAATGAGCAGTTCTTC. The encoded protein is CASSFSVSDSLNNEQFF. Full variable domain (missing parts from reference TRBV28 and TRBJ2-1): DVKVTQSSRYLVKRTGEKVFLECVQDMDHENMFWYRQDPGLGLRLIYFSYDVKMKEKGDIPEGYSVSREKKERFSLILESASTNQTSMYLCASSFSVSDSLNNEQFFGPGTRLTVL.